The following is a TCR beta chain sequence with its context. This CDR3 spans 14 amino acids. Trimming removed 1 base from V and 13 bases from J, with 19 bases in between. In germline, CDR1 is MNHEY, CDR2 SMNVEV (reference sequence). This sample is drawn from a study of metastatic and nonmetastatic thyroid tumors. Every patient was untreated before thyroid surgery. With MiXCR, TCRdb reprocessed the PCR reads. The data contain about 21,000 clones, approximately 25% of them seen just once; the ten biggest clones take up approximately 20%. The sequence derives from a female donor with papillary thyroid cancer or a benign thyroid nodule (not recorded which). Some clones in this sample may be carry-over from other donors' samples. V gene TRBV27 combines with J gene TRBJ1-1; D ambiguous. The sequencing input was blood. Written as DNA, the CDR3 is TGTGCCAGCAGTTTATTTCCGGGTAACACTGATGATTTCTTT. Protein product: CASSLFPGNTDDFF.